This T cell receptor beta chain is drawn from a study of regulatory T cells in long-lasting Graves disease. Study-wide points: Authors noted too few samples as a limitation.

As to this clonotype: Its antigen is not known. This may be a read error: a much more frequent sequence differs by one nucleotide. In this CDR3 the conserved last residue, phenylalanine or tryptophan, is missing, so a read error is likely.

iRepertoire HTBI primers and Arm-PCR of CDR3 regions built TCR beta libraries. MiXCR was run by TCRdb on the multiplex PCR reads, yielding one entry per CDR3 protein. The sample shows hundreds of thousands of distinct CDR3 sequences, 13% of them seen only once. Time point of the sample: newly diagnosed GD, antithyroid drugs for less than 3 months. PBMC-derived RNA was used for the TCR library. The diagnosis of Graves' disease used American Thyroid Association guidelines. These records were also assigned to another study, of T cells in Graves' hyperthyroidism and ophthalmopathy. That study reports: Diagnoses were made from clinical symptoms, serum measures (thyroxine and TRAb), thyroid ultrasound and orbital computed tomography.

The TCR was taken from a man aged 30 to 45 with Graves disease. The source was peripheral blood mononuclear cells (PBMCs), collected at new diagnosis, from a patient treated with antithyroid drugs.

CDR3 residues: CAWSVLGVSYEQYS. CDR3 coding DNA: TGTGCCTGGAGTGTACTGGGGGTATCCTACGAGCAGTACTCC. This chain connects TRBV30 to TRBJ2-7, with D perhaps being TRBD1 or TRBD2 (5 bases each). CDR3 size: 14 residues. Germline assignment: CDR1 GTSNPN and CDR2 SVGIG (reference sequence). Deletions cut 0 bases from V and 1 base from J, with 10 bases between.